These 21 T cell receptor beta chains originate from one sample sequenced in a study of blood T cell repertoires in COVID-19 (dated by TCRdb to 2018 to 2021). Library generation was performed with the immunoSEQ multiplex PCR assay. As stored in TCRdb, this immuneACCESS dataset retains in-frame rearrangements with V and J assigned. A fraction of the clones does not appear; measured against another copy, unresolved V genes explain less than half of the discrepancy, and the remainder lacks a known reason. This sample is represented by under 200,000 clones; over 70% of them were singletons. Of the sample, 6% to 8.5% falls within the top ten clones. The specimen sequenced was peripheral blood. These receptor sequences come from a man in his fifties or sixties with acute or convalescent COVID-19.

The CDR3 nucleotides read TGCGCCAGCAGTGAGTCGCCAGGGTCGGGCACTGAAGCTTTCTTT. Translated, it gives CASSESPGSGTEAFF. This rearrangement joins TRBV10-1 to TRBJ1-1; a possible D gene is TRBD1 (5 bases). The germline CDR1 and CDR2 sequences are WNHNN and SYGVQD (reference sequence). Trimming removed 0 bases from V and 4 bases from J, with 12 bases in between. CDR3 length equals 15 residues.

V gene TRBV10-2 combines with J gene TRBJ2-7; D is uncertain. Germline CDR1 reads WSHSY; CDR2 reads SAAADI. The CDR3 totals 11 residues. V shed 5 bases and J shed 1 base, with 3 bases lying between them. The CDR3 here is CASSPSYEQYF. In DNA, the CDR3 is TGCGCCAGCAGTCCTTCCTACGAGCAGTACTTC.

V gene TRBV4-3 combines with J gene TRBJ1-2; a weak D match, TRBD1 (5 bases). CDR3 length equals 15 residues. Germline loops: CDR1 LGHNA, CDR2 YSLEER. Trimming removed 3 bases at V and 4 bases at J, with 15 bases between. CDR3 in amino acids: CASSQAPGSGYGYTF. In DNA form, the CDR3 reads TGCGCCAGCAGCCAGGCCCCAGGGTCTGGCTATGGCTACACCTTC.

The rearrangement uses TRBV12-3 or TRBV12-4 and TRBJ1-2; maybe TRBD1 (5 bases). The CDR3 spans 13 residues. V was cut by 6 bases and J by 6 bases, with 14 bases left in between. In DNA, the CDR3 is TGTGCCAGCAGCCCCGACAGCTATGATGGCTACACCTTC. Translation: CASSPDSYDGYTF.

The chain employs TRBV7-6 and TRBJ1-5, with no clear D. V was clipped by 5 bases and J by 5 bases, with 7 bases between them. From germline, CDR1 is SGHVS and CDR2 FNYEAQ. This CDR3 is 12 amino acids long. The CDR3 region has the DNA TGTGCCAGCAGCCTGCTAGATCAGCCCCAGCATTTT. It encodes CASSLLDQPQHF.

This sequence joins TRBV27 and TRBJ1-1, with D possibly matching TRBD1 (5 bases). The CDR3 consists of 18 residues. In germline, CDR1 is MNHEY, CDR2 SMNVEV (reference sequence). The V end was cut by 7 bases, the J end by 0 bases, with 24 bases between. In DNA, the CDR3 is TGTGCCAGCATCCCTGGCAGGAAGGGGCTTAGGATGAACACTGAAGCTTTCTTT. Amino acid sequence: CASIPGRKGLRMNTEAFF.

This clone showed up just a few times. The genes are TRBV6-4 and TRBJ1-1, with TRBD1 as a possible D gene (6 bases). CDR1 is MRHNA and CDR2 is SNTAGT in the germline V gene. The CDR3 length is 13 residues. Trimming took 4 bases from V and 5 from J, leaving 11 bases between them. The DNA of the CDR3 is TGTGCCAGCAGTGCAGGGGCGCGAACTGAAGCTTTCTTT. Translated: CASSAGARTEAFF.

The chain couples TRBV20-1 to TRBJ2-1; no definite D call. Germline CDR1 is DFQATT and CDR2 is SNEGSKA (reference sequence). The CDR3 totals 12 residues. The V end lost 3 bases, the J end lost 8 bases, and 11 bases lay between the germline ends. The CDR3, as DNA: TGCAGTGCTAGTGCCCCTCCCTATGAGCAGTTCTTC. Protein product: CSASAPPYEQFF.

V is TRBV7-2 and J is TRBJ2-7; TRBD2 agrees at 12 bases. This CDR3 spans 16 amino acids. V lost 5 bases to trimming and J lost 9 bases; unmatched junction nucleotides: 14. Germline CDR1 and CDR2: SGHTA and FQGNSA. The CDR3 nucleotides are TGTGCCAGCAGCCCTCAACTAGCGGGGGGCGGGACTCGGCAGTACTTC. Its translation: CASSPQLAGGGTRQYF.

This chain joins TRBV6-1 and TRBJ2-3; a possible D gene is TRBD2 (5 bases). In germline, CDR1 is MNHNS, CDR2 SASEGT. V was clipped by 2 bases and J by 0 bases, with 12 bases between them. The CDR3 sequence is 16 residues long. This CDR3 is CASSEQGGGSTDTQYF. CDR3 nucleotide sequence: TGTGCCAGCAGTGAACAAGGCGGAGGTAGCACAGATACGCAGTATTTT.

Of note for this clone: The identical CDR3 is also encoded by other nucleotide sequences in the sample. The chain carries TRBV30 and TRBJ1-5; 8 bases agree with TRBD1. This CDR3 contains 12 residues. CDR1 and CDR2 (germline): GTSNPN, SVGIG (reference sequence). V shed 5 bases, J shed 4 bases, and the junction held 1 base outside the gene matches. CDR3 sequence: CAWGQGNQPQHF. DNA of the CDR3: TGTGCCTGGGGACAGGGTAATCAGCCCCAGCATTTT.

The chain has TRBV3-1 (or the pseudogene TRBV3-2) and TRBJ1-3, with D unclear. Trimming pared 0 bases from V and 3 bases from J, leaving 9 bases between. The CDR3 has 15 residues. CDR1 is LGHDT, CDR2 YNNKEL, per germline (reference sequence). CDR3 DNA sequence: TGTGCCAGCAGCCAAGATGTGAGATTTGGAAACACCATATATTTT. Amino acid sequence: CASSQDVRFGNTIYF.

V gene TRBV5-4 combines with J gene TRBJ2-1; D might be TRBD2 (6 bases). Germline V gives CDR1 SGHNT, CDR2 YYREEE (reference sequence). The CDR3 runs 14 residues. The V end lost 0 bases, the J end lost 9 bases, and 13 bases lay between the germline ends. The CDR3 loop is CASSLGLDRGEQFF. Here the CDR3 DNA reads TGTGCCAGCAGCTTGGGACTAGATAGGGGTGAGCAGTTCTTC. Complete variable domain (other parts from reference TRBV5-4 and TRBJ2-1): ETGVTQSPTHLIKTRGQQVTLRCSSQSGHNTVSWYQQALGQGPQFIFQYYREEENGRGNFPPRFSGLQFPNYSSELNVNALELDDSALYLCASSLGLDRGEQFFGPGTRLTVL.

The chain links TRBV6-6 to TRBJ1-6; D is unresolved. V lost 1 base and J lost 4, with 8 bases in between. Germline loops: CDR1 MNHNY, CDR2 SVGAGI (reference sequence). The CDR3 runs to 15 residues. The CDR3 loop reads CASSYYGSYNSPLHF. CDR3 DNA sequence: TGTGCCAGCAGTTACTATGGCTCTTATAATTCACCCCTCCACTTT.

The chain couples TRBV10-2 to TRBJ1-5; a possible D gene is TRBD1 (5 bases). Trimming removed 3 bases at V and 0 bases at J, with 9 bases between. The CDR3 length is 15 residues. Germline V gives CDR1 WSHSY, CDR2 SAAADI. CDR3 region: CASSDRANSNQPQHF. The DNA of the CDR3 is TGCGCCAGCAGTGACAGGGCAAATAGCAATCAGCCCCAGCATTTT.

This clone was observed once. This chain joins TRBV30 and TRBJ1-2; unclear D gene. The germline V gene has CDR1 GTSNPN and CDR2 SVGIG (reference sequence). Trimming took 2 bases from V and 7 from J, leaving 8 bases between them. The CDR3 sequence is 11 residues long. CDR3 in amino acids: CAWSWESGYTF. CDR3 in DNA: TGTGCCTGGAGTTGGGAGAGTGGCTACACCTTC.

This clone appeared once. The gene calls are TRBV7-9 and TRBJ1-5; 7 nucleotides match TRBD1. V lost 6 bases to trimming and J lost 5 bases; unmatched junction nucleotides: 4. The CDR3 has 13 residues. Per germline, CDR1 SEHNR and CDR2 FQNEAQ (reference sequence). The DNA for the CDR3 is TGTGCCAGCAGGCCCGACAGGGATCAGCCCCAGCATTTT. Protein sequence: CASRPDRDQPQHF.

This chain connects TRBV4-1 to TRBJ1-6, with TRBD1 matching 7 bases. The V segment lost 5 bases and the J segment 3 bases; nucleotides outside the gene matches: 10. This CDR3 region has 17 residues. CDR1 and CDR2 (germline): MGHRA, YSYEKL. CDR3 in DNA: TGCGCCAGCAGCTTACAGGGGTTGGTATTCTATAATTCACCCCTCCACTTT. Protein sequence: CASSLQGLVFYNSPLHF.

The chain employs TRBV24-1 and TRBJ2-1; D is perhaps TRBD2 (5 bases). The CDR3 loop spans 14 amino acids. Germline V gene sequence: CDR1 KGHDR, CDR2 SFDVKD. V lost 6 bases to trimming and J lost 8 bases, with 16 bases between them. CDR3 sequence (DNA): TGTGCCACCAGTCTTCCCGGAGGCGAGGATGAGCAGTTCTTC. This gives the protein CATSLPGGEDEQFF.

The chain recombines TRBV5-1 with TRBJ1-1; possible D gene TRBD1, 5 bases. CDR3 length: 15 residues. Trimming pared 3 bases from V and 0 bases from J, leaving 12 bases between. The germline V gene encodes CDR1 SGHRS and CDR2 YFSETQ. The DNA of the CDR3 is TGCGCCAGCAGCTCTGACAGTTTGATGAACACTGAAGCTTTCTTT. Translation gives CASSSDSLMNTEAFF.

The V gene is TRBV10-3, the J gene TRBJ2-7, with D possibly being TRBD2 (6 bases). This CDR3 has 15 residues. V lost 3 bases and J 3 bases, leaving 15 bases between the germline ends. Germline V gives CDR1 ENHRY, CDR2 SYGVKD. CDR3 residues: CAISEAGRGSYEQYF. The DNA for the CDR3 is TGTGCCATCAGTGAAGCAGGTCGGGGGAGCTACGAGCAGTACTTC.